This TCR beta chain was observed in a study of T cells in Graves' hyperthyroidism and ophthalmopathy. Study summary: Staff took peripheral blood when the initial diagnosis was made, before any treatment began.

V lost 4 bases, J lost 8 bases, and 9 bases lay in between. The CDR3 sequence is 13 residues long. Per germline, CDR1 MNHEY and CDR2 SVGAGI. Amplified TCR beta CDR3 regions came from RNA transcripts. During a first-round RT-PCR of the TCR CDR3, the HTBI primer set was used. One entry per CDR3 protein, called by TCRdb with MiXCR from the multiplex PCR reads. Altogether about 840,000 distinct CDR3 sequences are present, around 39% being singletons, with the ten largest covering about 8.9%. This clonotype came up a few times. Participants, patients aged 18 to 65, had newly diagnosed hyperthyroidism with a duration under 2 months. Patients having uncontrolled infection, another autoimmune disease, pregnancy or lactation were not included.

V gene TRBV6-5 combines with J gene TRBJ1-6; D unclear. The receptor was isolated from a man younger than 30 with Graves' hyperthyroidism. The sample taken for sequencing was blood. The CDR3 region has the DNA TGTGCCAGCAGTTCGGGGTCGGATTCACCCCTCCACTTT. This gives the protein CASSSGSDSPLHF.